This T cell receptor (beta chain) was recorded in a study of blood T cell repertoires in COVID-19. Overall study context: COVID-19 samples, acute and convalescent, were from the United States, Italy and Spain.

Generated by immunoSEQ multiplex PCR, the TCRdb table keeps only in-frame clones and is missing some. The sample lists some 200,000 clones; 80% to 85% were seen once. Trimming left V 7 bases short and J 0 bases short, with 15 bases between. Germline lookup yields CDR1 SNHLY and CDR2 FYNNEI. The CDR3 loop spans 15 amino acids. The chain is built from TRBV2 and TRBJ1-2, with D perhaps matching TRBD1 (5 bases). Sequenced sample: peripheral blood. The receptor's source is a woman in her twenties or thirties who had recovered from COVID-19. The CDR3 region is CASKGQAPTNYGYTF. The CDR3 DNA reads as TGTGCCAGCAAGGGGCAGGCCCCTACTAACTATGGCTACACCTTC.